One and the same sample provided the 9 T cell receptor beta chains below, sequenced in a study of cytomegalovirus exposure and HLA in healthy donors. The study ran its PCR with 60 Vbeta and 13 Jbeta primers. The repertoire was sequenced with immunoSEQ multiplex PCR; TCRdb's copy has only in-frame clones and lacks some. The sample lists a few hundred thousand clones, approximately 83% occurring once. Sequencing was done on a sample of PBMCs. The receptors here all came from a girl aged 5 to 17 in good health and CMV-seronegative.

The chain couples TRBV5-1 to TRBJ1-5; D is unresolved. Trimming stripped 0 bases from V and 2 bases from J, with 3 bases between. The CDR3 covers 13 residues. Germline CDR1 is SGHRS and CDR2 is YFSETQ. This chain's CDR3 is CASSLAGNQPQHF. CDR3 sequence (DNA): TGCGCCAGCAGCTTGGCCGGCAATCAGCCCCAGCATTTT. The complete variable domain, with remaining parts taken from reference TRBV5-1 and TRBJ1-5, reads KAGVTQTPRYLIKTRGQQVTLSCSPISGHRSVSWYQQTPGQGLQFLFEYFSETQRNKGNFPGRFSGRQFSNSRSEMNVSTLELGDSALYLCASSLAGNQPQHFGDGTRLSIL.

The chain uses TRBV28 and TRBJ2-7; D gene unclear. The CDR3 covers 11 residues. V was shortened by 5 bases and J by 4 bases, with 6 bases between the two germline ends. The germline V gene has CDR1 MDHEN and CDR2 SYDVKM. Here the CDR3 DNA reads TGTGCCAGCAGTCCCCGGTACGAGCAGTACTTC. Amino acid sequence: CASSPRYEQYF. Full variable domain (remainder filled in from reference TRBV28 and TRBJ2-7): DVKVTQSSRYLVKRTGEKVFLECVQDMDHENMFWYRQDPGLGLRLIYFSYDVKMKEKGDIPEGYSVSREKKERFSLILESASTNQTSMYLCASSPRYEQYFGPGTRLTVT.

The chain has TRBV4-1 and TRBJ1-2; 7 positions agree with TRBD1. Germline lookup yields CDR1 MGHRA and CDR2 YSYEKL. This CDR3 region has 14 residues. Trimming cost V 4 bases and J 5 bases; bases outside gene matches: 7. The CDR3 coding sequence is TGCGCCAGCAGCCGATCCGGGACAGAATATGGCTACACCTTC. Translated, it gives CASSRSGTEYGYTF.

This chain links TRBV28 with TRBJ1-2; 10 positions match TRBD1. J lost 4 bases, V lost 5 bases, and 10 bases had no gene match. The CDR3 sequence is 16 residues long. Germline-derived CDR1 and CDR2 are MDHEN and SYDVKM. The CDR3 is CASSRDRGDRGYGYTF. The CDR3, as DNA: TGTGCCAGCAGTCGGGACAGGGGCGATCGAGGCTATGGCTACACCTTC.

The chain combines TRBV28 with TRBJ2-6; no clear D gene. This CDR3 comprises 15 residues. Trimming cost V 9 bases and J 2 bases, with 14 bases left between them. Germline V gene sequence: CDR1 MDHEN, CDR2 SYDVKM. CDR3 sequence reads: CASLYSTAGANVLTF. CDR3 DNA: TGTGCCAGTCTGTATAGTACCGCTGGGGCCAACGTCCTGACTTTC.

The V and J genes are TRBV28 and TRBJ2-2; no clear D gene. Germline CDR1 reads MDHEN; CDR2 reads SYDVKM. CDR3 size: 16 residues. Trimming took 6 bases from V and 1 from J, leaving 15 bases between them. CDR3 loop: CASRTRRLLNTGELFF. In DNA, the CDR3 is TGTGCCAGCAGGACCCGCAGGTTATTGAACACCGGGGAGCTGTTTTTT.

The V gene is TRBV30, the J gene TRBJ2-1; maybe TRBD2 (6 bases). The V and J ends lost 3 bases and 3 bases respectively, with 15 bases between them. Germline CDR1 and CDR2: GTSNPN and SVGIG (reference sequence). The CDR3 sequence is 15 residues long. The CDR3 loop reads CAWSLRETLYNEQFF. CDR3 DNA: TGTGCCTGGAGCCTCCGGGAGACCCTCTACAATGAGCAGTTCTTC.

This sequence joins TRBV29-1 and TRBJ2-1; D is perhaps TRBD2 (6 bases). The CDR3 has 17 residues. V was trimmed by 0 bases and J by 8 bases, leaving 23 bases between them. Germline CDR1 reads SQVTM; CDR2 reads ANQGSEA. The CDR3 coding sequence is TGCAGCGTTGAAGATCTTAATGTGGCTAGCGCCGCTTATGAGCAGTTCTTC. Its translation is CSVEDLNVASAAYEQFF.

This clone was detected only a few times. The chain joins TRBV30 to TRBJ2-2; D possibly corresponds to TRBD2 (6 bases). Looked up from germline, CDR1 is GTSNPN and CDR2 is SVGIG (reference sequence). The CDR3 has 13 amino acids. The V end lost 0 bases, the J end lost 6 bases, and 8 bases lay between the germline ends. In DNA, the CDR3 is TGTGCCTGGAGTGTACGGGAGCCCGGGGAGCTGTTTTTT. The encoded protein is CAWSVREPGELFF.